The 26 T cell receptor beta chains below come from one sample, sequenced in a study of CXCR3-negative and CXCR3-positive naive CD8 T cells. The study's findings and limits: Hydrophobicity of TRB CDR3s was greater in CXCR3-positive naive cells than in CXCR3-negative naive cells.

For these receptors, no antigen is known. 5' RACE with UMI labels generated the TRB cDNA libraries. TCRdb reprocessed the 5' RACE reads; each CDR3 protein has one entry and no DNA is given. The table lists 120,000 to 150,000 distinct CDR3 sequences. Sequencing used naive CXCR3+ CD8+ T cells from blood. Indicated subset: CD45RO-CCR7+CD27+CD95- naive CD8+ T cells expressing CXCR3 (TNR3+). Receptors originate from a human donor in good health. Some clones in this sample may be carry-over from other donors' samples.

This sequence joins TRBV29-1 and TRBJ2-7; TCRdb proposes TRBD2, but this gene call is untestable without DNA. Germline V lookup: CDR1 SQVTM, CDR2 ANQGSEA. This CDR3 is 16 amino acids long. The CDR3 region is CSVLGLAGRSSYEQYF.

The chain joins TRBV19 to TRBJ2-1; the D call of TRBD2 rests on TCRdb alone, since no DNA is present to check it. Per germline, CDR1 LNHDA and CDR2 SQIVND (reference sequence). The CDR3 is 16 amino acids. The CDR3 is CASSMERLALEGEQFF.

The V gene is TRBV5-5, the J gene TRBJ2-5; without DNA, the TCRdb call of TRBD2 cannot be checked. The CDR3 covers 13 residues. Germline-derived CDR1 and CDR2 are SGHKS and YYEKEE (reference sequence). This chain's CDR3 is CASSFLAGETQYF.

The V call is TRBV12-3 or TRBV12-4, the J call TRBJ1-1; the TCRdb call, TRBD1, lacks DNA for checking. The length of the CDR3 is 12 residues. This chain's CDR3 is CASSLTGWEAFF.

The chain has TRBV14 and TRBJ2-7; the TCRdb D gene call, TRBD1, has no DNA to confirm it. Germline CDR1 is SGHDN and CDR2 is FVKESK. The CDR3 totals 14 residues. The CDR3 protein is CASSPFPGDYEQYF.

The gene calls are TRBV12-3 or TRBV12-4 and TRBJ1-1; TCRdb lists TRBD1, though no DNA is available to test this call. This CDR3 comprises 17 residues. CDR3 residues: CASSFYRTSDRISEAFF.

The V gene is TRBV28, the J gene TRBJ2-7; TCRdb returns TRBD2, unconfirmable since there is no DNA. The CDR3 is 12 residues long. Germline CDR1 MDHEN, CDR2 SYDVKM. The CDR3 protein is CASSPSPYEQYF.

The CDR3 here is CASTEGSSGANVLTF. V is TRBV13 and J is TRBJ2-6; TCRdb lists TRBD2, though no DNA is available to test this call. Germline loops: CDR1 PRHDT, CDR2 FYEKMQ (reference sequence). The CDR3 totals 15 residues.

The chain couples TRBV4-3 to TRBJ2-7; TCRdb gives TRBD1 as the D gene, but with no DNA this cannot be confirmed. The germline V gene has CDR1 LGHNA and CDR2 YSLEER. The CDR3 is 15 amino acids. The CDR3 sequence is CASSQGQGGAYEQYF.

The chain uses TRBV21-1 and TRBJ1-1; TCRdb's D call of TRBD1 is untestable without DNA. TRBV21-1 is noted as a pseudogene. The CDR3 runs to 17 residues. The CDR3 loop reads CASSSLLGQERNTEAFF.

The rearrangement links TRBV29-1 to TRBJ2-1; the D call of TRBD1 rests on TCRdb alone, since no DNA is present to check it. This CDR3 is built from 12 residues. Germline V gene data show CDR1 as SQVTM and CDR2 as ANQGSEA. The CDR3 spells CSGGGGYNEQFF.

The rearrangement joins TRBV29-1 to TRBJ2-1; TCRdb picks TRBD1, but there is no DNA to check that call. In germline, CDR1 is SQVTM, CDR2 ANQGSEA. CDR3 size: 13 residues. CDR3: CSAVTVSYNEQFF.

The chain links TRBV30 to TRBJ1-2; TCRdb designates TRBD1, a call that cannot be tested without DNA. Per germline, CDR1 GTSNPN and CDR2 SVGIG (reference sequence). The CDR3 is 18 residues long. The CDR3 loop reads CAWSADSFSLKANYGYTF.

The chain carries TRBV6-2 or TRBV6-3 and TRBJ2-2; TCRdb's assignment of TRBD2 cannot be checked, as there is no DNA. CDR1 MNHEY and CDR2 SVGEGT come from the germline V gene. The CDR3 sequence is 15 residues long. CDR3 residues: CASRGRGTSSGELFF.

The CDR3 here is CASSVDSPYEQYF. This chain uses TRBV2 with TRBJ2-7; there is no DNA to check the TCRdb D call of TRBD2. Germline assignment: CDR1 SNHLY and CDR2 FYNNEI. The CDR3 runs to 13 residues. Full variable domain (rest looked up from reference TRBV2 and TRBJ2-7): EPEVTQTPSHQVTQMGQEVILRCVPISNHLYFYWYRQILGQKVEFLVSFYNNEISEKSEIFDDQFSVERPDGSNFTLKIRSTKLEDSAMYFCASSVDSPYEQYFGPGTRLTVT.

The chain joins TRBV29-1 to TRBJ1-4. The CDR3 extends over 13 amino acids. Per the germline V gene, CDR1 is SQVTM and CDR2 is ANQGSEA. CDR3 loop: CSVLGVEDEKLFF.

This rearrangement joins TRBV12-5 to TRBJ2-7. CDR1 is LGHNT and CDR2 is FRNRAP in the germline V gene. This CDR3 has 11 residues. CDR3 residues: CASSRTYEQYF.

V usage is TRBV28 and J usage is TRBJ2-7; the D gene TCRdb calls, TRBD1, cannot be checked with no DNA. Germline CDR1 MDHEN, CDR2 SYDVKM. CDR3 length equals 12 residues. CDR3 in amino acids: CASSRTAYEQYF.

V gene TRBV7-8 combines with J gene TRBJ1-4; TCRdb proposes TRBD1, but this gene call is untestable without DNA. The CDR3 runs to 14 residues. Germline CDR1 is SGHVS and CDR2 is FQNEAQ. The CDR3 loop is CASSLHRGNEKLFF.

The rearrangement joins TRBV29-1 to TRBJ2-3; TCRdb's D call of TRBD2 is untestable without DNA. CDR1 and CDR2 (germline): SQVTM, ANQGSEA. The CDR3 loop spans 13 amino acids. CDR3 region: CSGRRGGGDTQYF.

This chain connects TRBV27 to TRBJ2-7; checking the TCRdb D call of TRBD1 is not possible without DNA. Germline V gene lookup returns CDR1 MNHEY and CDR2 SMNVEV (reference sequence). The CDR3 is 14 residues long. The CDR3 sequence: CASSLVGQGYEQYF.

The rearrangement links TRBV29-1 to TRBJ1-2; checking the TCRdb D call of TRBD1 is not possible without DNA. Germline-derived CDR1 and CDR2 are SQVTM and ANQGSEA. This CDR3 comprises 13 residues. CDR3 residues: CSVKWGAANGYTF.

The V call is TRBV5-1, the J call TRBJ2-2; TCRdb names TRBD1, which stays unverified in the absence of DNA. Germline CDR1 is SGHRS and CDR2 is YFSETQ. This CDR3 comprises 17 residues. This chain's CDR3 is CASSPRTARSNTGELFF.

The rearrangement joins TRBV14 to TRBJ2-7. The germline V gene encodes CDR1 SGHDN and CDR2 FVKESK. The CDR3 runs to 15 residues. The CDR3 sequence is CASSQAVYDPYEQYF. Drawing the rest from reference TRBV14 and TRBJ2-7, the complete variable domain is EAGVTQFPSHSVIEKGQTVTLRCDPISGHDNLYWYRRVMGKEIKFLLHFVKESKQDESGMPNNRFLAERTGGTYSTLKVQPAELEDSGVYFCASSQAVYDPYEQYFGPGTRLTVT.

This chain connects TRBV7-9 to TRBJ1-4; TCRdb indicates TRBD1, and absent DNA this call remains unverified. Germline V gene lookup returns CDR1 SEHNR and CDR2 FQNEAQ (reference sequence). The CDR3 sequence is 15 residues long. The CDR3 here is CASSHTGNANEKLFF.

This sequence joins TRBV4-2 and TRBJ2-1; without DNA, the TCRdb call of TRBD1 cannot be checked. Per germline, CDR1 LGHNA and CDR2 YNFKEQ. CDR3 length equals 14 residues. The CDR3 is CASSSGGAGNEQFF.